What follows are 3 T cell receptor beta chains derived from one specimen sequenced in a study of shared clonotypes between healthy human individuals. Data came from immunoSEQ multiplex PCR; TCRdb stores just in-frame clones and leaves some out. The sample comprises just over 2,000,000 clones, about 95% of which are singletons, and roughly 1% rests with the top ten. Cells designated naive CD8 were CD45RO-negative and were positively selected for CCR7, with terminally differentiated effector memory CD45RA+ cells excluded. Input material: naive CD8+ T cells sorted from blood. The receptors shown here come from a man aged 18 to 30 in good health.

The V call is TRBV5-4, the J call TRBJ1-1; 8 bases fit TRBD1. This CDR3 is built from 14 residues. V was pared by 4 bases and J by 2 bases, with 4 bases of the junction left unmatched. From germline, CDR1 is SGHNT and CDR2 YYREEE (reference sequence). The CDR3 protein is CASSVDRGNTEAFF. In DNA form, the CDR3 reads TGTGCCAGCAGCGTAGACAGGGGAAACACTGAAGCTTTCTTT.

The CDR3 DNA follows: TGTGCCAGCAACCCTAGCGGGGCGCCGGGCGAGCAGTACTTC. It specifies CASNPSGAPGEQYF. The chain uses TRBV28 and TRBJ2-7; 9 bases fit TRBD2. CDR3 length equals 14 residues. Germline V gene sequence: CDR1 MDHEN, CDR2 SYDVKM. The V and J ends lost 7 bases and 6 bases, in that order; junction bases with no gene match: 10.

J is TRBJ2-7 and V is TRBV15; 7 bases align to TRBD2. J gave up 3 bases and V 0 bases, and 2 bases lay outside the gene matches. Germline values: CDR1 LNHNV, CDR2 YYDKDF (reference sequence). The CDR3 sequence is 14 residues long. The CDR3 spells CATSRDAGDYEQYF. In nucleotides, the CDR3 is TGTGCCACCAGCAGAGACGCGGGAGACTACGAGCAGTACTTC.